The clone carrying this TCR beta chain came up many times. Antigen specificity is unknown. The CDR3 consists of 15 residues. Per the germline V gene, CDR1 is SGHTA and CDR2 is FQGNSA. Germline trimming cut 5 bases from V and 3 bases from J; bases unmatched to any gene: 4. cDNA synthesis was performed by 5'RACE with 10-nucleotide random UMIs. TCRdb used MiXCR to reprocess the 5' RACE reads, holding one entry per CDR3 protein. The sample has roughly 80,000 distinct CDR3 sequences; around a tenth are singletons. Volunteers from a blood bank in Maryland, USA, constituted the healthy controls. This sample was included in a study of neurological immune-mediated disorders. Broader study findings: The expanded clones of different subjects shared no CDR3 amino acid sequences (suggesting private repertoires in all groups). The level of TCR clonal expansion was highest in patients with HTLV-1-associated myelopathy and lowest in multiple sclerosis, where it fell below the level seen in healthy controls.

The J gene is TRBJ2-4, the V gene TRBV7-2; the match to TRBD1 covers 10 bases. The sequencing input was PBMCs. The TCR comes from a man aged 50 to 60 in good health. Written as DNA, the CDR3 is TGTGCCAGCAGCAAGGGACAGGGGATCAAAAACATTCAGTACTTC. Amino acids: CASSKGQGIKNIQYF.